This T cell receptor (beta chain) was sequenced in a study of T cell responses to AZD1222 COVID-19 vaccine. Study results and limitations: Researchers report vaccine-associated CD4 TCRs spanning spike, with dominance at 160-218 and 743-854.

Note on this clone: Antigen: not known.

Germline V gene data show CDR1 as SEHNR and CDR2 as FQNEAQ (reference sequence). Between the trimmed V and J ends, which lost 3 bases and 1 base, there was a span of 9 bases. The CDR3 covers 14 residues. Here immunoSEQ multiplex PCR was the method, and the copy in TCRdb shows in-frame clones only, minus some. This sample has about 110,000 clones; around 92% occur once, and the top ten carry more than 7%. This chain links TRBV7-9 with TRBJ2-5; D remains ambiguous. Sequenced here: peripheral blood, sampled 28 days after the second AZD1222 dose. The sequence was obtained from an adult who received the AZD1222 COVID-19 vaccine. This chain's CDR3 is CASSFLQPQETQYF. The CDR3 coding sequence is TGTGCCAGCAGCTTTTTACAGCCCCAAGAGACCCAGTACTTC.